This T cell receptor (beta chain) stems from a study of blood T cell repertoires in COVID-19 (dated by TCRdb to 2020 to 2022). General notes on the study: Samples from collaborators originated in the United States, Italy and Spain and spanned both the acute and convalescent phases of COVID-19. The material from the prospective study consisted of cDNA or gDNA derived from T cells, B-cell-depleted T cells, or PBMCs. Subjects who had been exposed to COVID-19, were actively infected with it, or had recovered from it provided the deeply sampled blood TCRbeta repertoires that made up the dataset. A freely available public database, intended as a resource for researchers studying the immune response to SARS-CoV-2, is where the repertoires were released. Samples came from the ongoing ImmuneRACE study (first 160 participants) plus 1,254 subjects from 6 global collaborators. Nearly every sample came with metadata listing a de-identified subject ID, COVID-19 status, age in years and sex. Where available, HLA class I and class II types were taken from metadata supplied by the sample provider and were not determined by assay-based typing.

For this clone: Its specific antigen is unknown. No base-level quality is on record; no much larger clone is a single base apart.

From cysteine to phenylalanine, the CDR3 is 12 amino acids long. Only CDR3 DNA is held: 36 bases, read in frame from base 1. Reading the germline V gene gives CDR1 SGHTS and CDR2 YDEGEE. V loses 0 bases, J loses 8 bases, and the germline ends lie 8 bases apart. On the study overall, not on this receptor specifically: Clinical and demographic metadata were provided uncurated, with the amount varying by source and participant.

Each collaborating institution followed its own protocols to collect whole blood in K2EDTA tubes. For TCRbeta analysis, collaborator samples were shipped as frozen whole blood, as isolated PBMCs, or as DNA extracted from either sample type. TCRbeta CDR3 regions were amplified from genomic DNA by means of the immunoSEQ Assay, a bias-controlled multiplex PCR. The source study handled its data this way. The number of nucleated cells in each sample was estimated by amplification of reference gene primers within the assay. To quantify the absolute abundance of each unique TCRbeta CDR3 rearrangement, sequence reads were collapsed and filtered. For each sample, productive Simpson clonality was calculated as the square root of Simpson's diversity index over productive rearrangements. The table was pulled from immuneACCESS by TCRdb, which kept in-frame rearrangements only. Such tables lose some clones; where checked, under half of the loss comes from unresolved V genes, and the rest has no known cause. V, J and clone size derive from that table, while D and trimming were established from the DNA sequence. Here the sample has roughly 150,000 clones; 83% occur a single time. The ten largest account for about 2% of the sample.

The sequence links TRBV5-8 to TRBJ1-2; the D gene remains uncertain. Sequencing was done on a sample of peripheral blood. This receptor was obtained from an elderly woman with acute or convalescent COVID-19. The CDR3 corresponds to CASSLGAGGYTF. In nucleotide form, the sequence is TGTGCCAGCAGCTTGGGGGCGGGCGGCTACACCTTC.